A selection of T cell receptor beta chains follows, all from one sample in a study of blood T cell repertoires in COVID-19. Profiled with immunoSEQ multiplex PCR; TCRdb holds only in-frame clones, not every one. The sample lists about 230,000 clones, roughly 84% occurring once. The sequenced sample consisted of peripheral blood. These TCRs come from a man aged 40-49 years with acute or convalescent COVID-19. Each CDR3 is given with its conserved first and last residue. Fields, in order: J gene, V gene, clone size, D gene, CDR3 length, CDR3 DNA, CDR3 protein. The D gene is left open where the match is weak. Rows give clone size only sometimes, using once, few, many, or a class for an expanded clone.

j_call: TRBJ1-1; v_call: TRBV15; clone_size: once; d_call: TRBD1; cdr3_length: 15; cdr3_nt: TGTGCCACCAGCAGGGACAGGGGACTTAACACTGAAGCTTTCTTT; cdr3_aa: CATSRDRGLNTEAFF
j_call: TRBJ1-1; v_call: TRBV6-5; clone_size: .; d_call: .; cdr3_length: 13; cdr3_nt: TGTGCCAGTAACAGGGCCCCGAACACTGAAGCTTTCTTT; cdr3_aa: CASNRAPNTEAFF
j_call: TRBJ2-2; v_call: TRBV5-1; clone_size: .; d_call: .; cdr3_length: 15; cdr3_nt: TGCGCCAGTAAGCGGGTTCAAGCGAGCACCGGGGAGCTGTTTTTT; cdr3_aa: CASKRVQASTGELFF
j_call: TRBJ2-5; v_call: TRBV7-9; clone_size: .; d_call: TRBD1; cdr3_length: 15; cdr3_nt: TGTGCCAGCAGCTTAGTGGGACAGGGTTCGGAGACCCAGTACTTC; cdr3_aa: CASSLVGQGSETQYF
j_call: TRBJ2-4; v_call: TRBV2; clone_size: .; d_call: .; cdr3_length: 17; cdr3_nt: TGTGCCAGCAGACCAAATACGGGGGACCATTCCAAAAACATTCAGTACTTC; cdr3_aa: CASRPNTGDHSKNIQYF
j_call: TRBJ1-6; v_call: TRBV5-1; clone_size: .; d_call: .; cdr3_length: 14; cdr3_nt: TGCGCCAGCAGCATGGACCCGCGGGATTCACCCCTCCACTTT; cdr3_aa: CASSMDPRDSPLHF
j_call: TRBJ2-7; v_call: TRBV7-2; clone_size: .; d_call: TRBD2; cdr3_length: 14; cdr3_nt: TGTGCCAGCAGGCCGACTAGCGGCCCCTACGAGCAGTACTTC; cdr3_aa: CASRPTSGPYEQYF
j_call: TRBJ2-5; v_call: TRBV6-2/TRBV6-3; clone_size: few; d_call: .; cdr3_length: 15; cdr3_nt: TGTGCCAGCAGTTACTCGATACGCCCAGGAGAGACCCAGTACTTC; cdr3_aa: CASSYSIRPGETQYF
j_call: TRBJ2-2; v_call: TRBV5-4; clone_size: .; d_call: .; cdr3_length: 15; cdr3_nt: TGTGCCAGCAGCTTGGATAGCTTCAACACCGGGGAGCTGTTTTTT; cdr3_aa: CASSLDSFNTGELFF
j_call: TRBJ2-3; v_call: TRBV5-4; clone_size: .; d_call: TRBD1; cdr3_length: 17; cdr3_nt: TGTGCCAGCAGCGCCGGGACAGCGAAATTAAGCACAGATACGCAGTATTTT; cdr3_aa: CASSAGTAKLSTDTQYF
j_call: TRBJ1-2; v_call: TRBV25-1; clone_size: many; d_call: .; cdr3_length: 11; cdr3_nt: TGTGCCAGCAGTCTGGGGCGAGGCTACACCTTC; cdr3_aa: CASSLGRGYTF
j_call: TRBJ1-5; v_call: TRBV25-1; clone_size: .; d_call: TRBD1; cdr3_length: 17; cdr3_nt: TGTGCCAGCAGTGCACGGGACAGACAATATAGCAATCAGCCCCAGCATTTT; cdr3_aa: CASSARDRQYSNQPQHF
j_call: TRBJ1-2; v_call: TRBV7-2; clone_size: .; d_call: TRBD1; cdr3_length: 14; cdr3_nt: TGTGCCAGCAGCTTCCCGGGACAGTCCTATGGCTACACCTTC; cdr3_aa: CASSFPGQSYGYTF
j_call: TRBJ2-7; v_call: TRBV5-6; clone_size: .; d_call: TRBD1; cdr3_length: 15; cdr3_nt: TGTGCCAGCAGCTTAGGTAGCGCAGGGGGCCACGAGCAGTACTTC; cdr3_aa: CASSLGSAGGHEQYF
j_call: TRBJ2-7; v_call: TRBV11-2; clone_size: .; d_call: .; cdr3_length: 11; cdr3_nt: TGTGCCAGCAGCTCGGTGGACGAGCAGTACTTC; cdr3_aa: CASSSVDEQYF
j_call: TRBJ1-1; v_call: TRBV30; clone_size: .; d_call: .; cdr3_length: 13; cdr3_nt: TGTGCCTGGAGTGCTCAGAGGGAGTCAGAAGCTTTCTTT; cdr3_aa: CAWSAQRESEAFF
j_call: TRBJ1-2; v_call: TRBV29-1; clone_size: .; d_call: .; cdr3_length: 13; cdr3_nt: TGCAGCGTCGAGGGGAGGGGGTTGAAAGGCTACACCTTC; cdr3_aa: CSVEGRGLKGYTF
j_call: TRBJ2-7; v_call: TRBV30; clone_size: .; d_call: .; cdr3_length: 12; cdr3_nt: TGTGCCTGGAGTAGACAGGTGAACGAGCAGTACTTC; cdr3_aa: CAWSRQVNEQYF
j_call: TRBJ1-2; v_call: TRBV7-6; clone_size: .; d_call: TRBD1; cdr3_length: 14; cdr3_nt: TGTGCCAGCAGCCAGGGGGCAGGGAACTATGGCTACACCTTC; cdr3_aa: CASSQGAGNYGYTF
j_call: TRBJ2-7; v_call: TRBV7-8; clone_size: .; d_call: TRBD1; cdr3_length: 16; cdr3_nt: TGTGCCAGCAGCTTATCAGGGGACAGGCGACTTTACGAGCAGTACTTC; cdr3_aa: CASSLSGDRRLYEQYF
j_call: TRBJ1-4; v_call: TRBV11-2; clone_size: .; d_call: .; cdr3_length: 16; cdr3_nt: TGTGCCAGCAGCGAGTTTGGCGGTGGGGCGGTCGAAAAACTGTTTTTT; cdr3_aa: CASSEFGGGAVEKLFF
j_call: TRBJ2-1; v_call: TRBV9; clone_size: once; d_call: .; cdr3_length: 15; cdr3_nt: TGTGCCAGCAGCGTAATCGGTAGCTCCTACAATGAGCAGTTCTTC; cdr3_aa: CASSVIGSSYNEQFF
j_call: TRBJ2-3; v_call: TRBV4-1; clone_size: .; d_call: TRBD2; cdr3_length: 18; cdr3_nt: TGCGCCAGCAGCCGCGGACTAGCGGGAGGAACACTCACAGATACGCAGTATTTT; cdr3_aa: CASSRGLAGGTLTDTQYF
j_call: TRBJ2-3; v_call: TRBV7-9; clone_size: once; d_call: .; cdr3_length: 14; cdr3_nt: TGTGCCAGCACCTCCCCGACTAGCACAGATACGCAGTATTTT; cdr3_aa: CASTSPTSTDTQYF
j_call: TRBJ2-7; v_call: TRBV5-6; clone_size: .; d_call: .; cdr3_length: 15; cdr3_nt: TGTGCCAGCAGCTTTCCAGGGCAGAGTTCCTACGAGCAGTACTTC; cdr3_aa: CASSFPGQSSYEQYF
j_call: TRBJ2-7; v_call: TRBV6-2/TRBV6-3; clone_size: .; d_call: .; cdr3_length: 15; cdr3_nt: TGTGCCAGCAGCTCCCCGGGGGTGGAGGGCTACGAGCAGTACTTC; cdr3_aa: CASSSPGVEGYEQYF
j_call: TRBJ1-5; v_call: TRBV7-9; clone_size: once; d_call: .; cdr3_length: 12; cdr3_nt: TGTGCCAGCAGCTTAAGTAGTCAGCCCCAGCATTTT; cdr3_aa: CASSLSSQPQHF
j_call: TRBJ2-1; v_call: TRBV10-1; clone_size: .; d_call: TRBD2; cdr3_length: 16; cdr3_nt: TGCGCCAGCAGTAGACTAGCGGGAGTGATATACAATGAGCAGTTCTTC; cdr3_aa: CASSRLAGVIYNEQFF
j_call: TRBJ1-2; v_call: TRBV5-1; clone_size: .; d_call: .; cdr3_length: 13; cdr3_nt: TGCGCCAGCAGCTTGGCCGGGTCAGATGGCTACACCTTC; cdr3_aa: CASSLAGSDGYTF
j_call: TRBJ2-3; v_call: TRBV30; clone_size: .; d_call: TRBD2; cdr3_length: 16; cdr3_nt: TGTGCCTGGAGTGGAGGGCTAGCGGGGAACACAGATACGCAGTATTTT; cdr3_aa: CAWSGGLAGNTDTQYF
j_call: TRBJ2-2; v_call: TRBV29-1; clone_size: few; d_call: .; cdr3_length: 14; cdr3_nt: TGCAGCGTTGAGGGGACACCCAACACCGGGGAGCTGTTTTTT; cdr3_aa: CSVEGTPNTGELFF
j_call: TRBJ1-1; v_call: TRBV5-1; clone_size: .; d_call: .; cdr3_length: 12; cdr3_nt: TGCGCCAGCAGCCCGGGTCCGTGGCATGCTTTCTTT; cdr3_aa: CASSPGPWHAFF
j_call: TRBJ2-1; v_call: TRBV27; clone_size: .; d_call: TRBD2; cdr3_length: 15; cdr3_nt: TGTGCCAGCAGTCTGAGCGGGAGGGCCCGCGATGAGCAGTTCTTC; cdr3_aa: CASSLSGRARDEQFF
j_call: TRBJ2-5; v_call: TRBV18; clone_size: once; d_call: .; cdr3_length: 16; cdr3_nt: TGTGCCAGCTCACCACCGCAGGGGACACCACAAGAGACCCAGTACTTC; cdr3_aa: CASSPPQGTPQETQYF
j_call: TRBJ2-7; v_call: TRBV5-6; clone_size: once; d_call: .; cdr3_length: 13; cdr3_nt: TGTGCCAGCAGCTTGATACAGTCCTACGAGCAGTACTTC; cdr3_aa: CASSLIQSYEQYF
j_call: TRBJ2-7; v_call: TRBV6-5; clone_size: .; d_call: .; cdr3_length: 12; cdr3_nt: TGTGCCAGCGGGAGTGCGGTCTACGAGCAGTACTTC; cdr3_aa: CASGSAVYEQYF
j_call: TRBJ2-7; v_call: TRBV27; clone_size: .; d_call: .; cdr3_length: 14; cdr3_nt: TGTGCCAGCAGTCCGTCCCGGGACATATACGAGCAGTACTTC; cdr3_aa: CASSPSRDIYEQYF
j_call: TRBJ1-1; v_call: TRBV7-6; clone_size: .; d_call: TRBD1; cdr3_length: 15; cdr3_nt: TGTGCCAGCAGCTTAGCGCACGGGACAGGGACTGAAGCTTTCTTT; cdr3_aa: CASSLAHGTGTEAFF
j_call: TRBJ2-5; v_call: TRBV19; clone_size: .; d_call: TRBD2; cdr3_length: 14; cdr3_nt: TGTGCCAGTAGCAGGGAGGGCTGGCGGGAGACCCAGTACTTC; cdr3_aa: CASSREGWRETQYF
j_call: TRBJ2-3; v_call: TRBV29-1; clone_size: .; d_call: TRBD1; cdr3_length: 19; cdr3_nt: TGCAGCGTTGAAGTTGAGTTTTTTTGGGCAGGGGGCTTAAGAGATACGCAGTATTTT; cdr3_aa: CSVEVEFFWAGGLRDTQYF
j_call: TRBJ1-2; v_call: TRBV3-1/TRBV3-2; clone_size: .; d_call: TRBD1; cdr3_length: 15; cdr3_nt: TGTGCCAGCAGCCCCTGGGACAGGGGCAACTATGGCTACACCTTC; cdr3_aa: CASSPWDRGNYGYTF
j_call: TRBJ2-7; v_call: TRBV2; clone_size: .; d_call: TRBD1; cdr3_length: 13; cdr3_nt: TGTGCCAGCAGGCCACAGGGGCGCTACGAGCAGTACTTC; cdr3_aa: CASRPQGRYEQYF
j_call: TRBJ1-2; v_call: TRBV7-9; clone_size: many; d_call: .; cdr3_length: 14; cdr3_nt: TGTGCCAGCAGCTTAGACGGACAGAACTATGGCTACACCTTC; cdr3_aa: CASSLDGQNYGYTF
j_call: TRBJ1-6; v_call: TRBV19; clone_size: .; d_call: .; cdr3_length: 14; cdr3_nt: TGTGCCAGTAGCGACGGACAGACTAATTCACCCCTCCACTTT; cdr3_aa: CASSDGQTNSPLHF
j_call: TRBJ2-7; v_call: TRBV7-9; clone_size: .; d_call: TRBD1; cdr3_length: 15; cdr3_nt: TGTGCCAGCAGCTTGGACAGGGCAAGCACAATCGAGCAGTACTTC; cdr3_aa: CASSLDRASTIEQYF
j_call: TRBJ1-6; v_call: TRBV4-1; clone_size: .; d_call: .; cdr3_length: 17; cdr3_nt: TGCGCCAGCAGCCCGAGTCGTAACAGCGGGAAGGATTCACCCCTCCACTTT; cdr3_aa: CASSPSRNSGKDSPLHF
j_call: TRBJ1-2; v_call: TRBV5-6; clone_size: .; d_call: TRBD1; cdr3_length: 16; cdr3_nt: TGTGCCAGCAGCTTGGCTATAGACAGGGGACTCTATGGCTACACCTTC; cdr3_aa: CASSLAIDRGLYGYTF
j_call: TRBJ1-4; v_call: TRBV20-1; clone_size: .; d_call: .; cdr3_length: 13; cdr3_nt: TGCAGTGCTAGTGAGACAGCTAATGAAAAACTGTTTTTT; cdr3_aa: CSASETANEKLFF
j_call: TRBJ1-1; v_call: TRBV18; clone_size: .; d_call: .; cdr3_length: 14; cdr3_nt: TGTGCCAGCTCACCAGTCGTGTCGGGCACTGAAGCTTTCTTT; cdr3_aa: CASSPVVSGTEAFF
j_call: TRBJ2-7; v_call: TRBV6-2/TRBV6-3; clone_size: .; d_call: .; cdr3_length: 14; cdr3_nt: TGTGCCAGCAGTCATCAAGCGGGTCGCTACGAGCAGTACTTC; cdr3_aa: CASSHQAGRYEQYF
j_call: TRBJ2-7; v_call: TRBV2; clone_size: .; d_call: .; cdr3_length: 13; cdr3_nt: TGTGCCAGCCGAAGGGAGTTGGGCGACGAGCAGTACTTC; cdr3_aa: CASRRELGDEQYF
j_call: TRBJ2-3; v_call: TRBV4-1; clone_size: .; d_call: TRBD2; cdr3_length: 17; cdr3_nt: TGCGCCAGCAGCCAAGGGACTAGCGGGGCTAGCACAGATACGCAGTATTTT; cdr3_aa: CASSQGTSGASTDTQYF